The TCR beta chain under discussion was sequenced for a study of T cells in localized non-small cell lung cancer. Regarding the study as a whole: Since sequencing was restricted to only one region of the tumor, intratumor heterogeneity remains a possibility. Elevated circulating T cell density in blood was associated with longer overall survival. Uninvolved adjacent lung showed the highest T cell clonality, exceeding tumor. Out of the top 100 tumor clones, a median around 50 were seen in adjacent lung.

The assay was immunoSEQ multiplex PCR, and TCRdb's table has in-frame clones only and misses some. There are about 59,000 clones in the sample; approximately 89% occur only once, and 15% to 20% lies in the top ten. Trimming stripped 1 base from V and 5 bases from J, with 13 bases between. Germline CDR1 and CDR2: SGDLS and YYNGEE. The CDR3 runs to 14 residues. As to this clone: Its antigen is not identified.

The V and J genes are TRBV9 and TRBJ2-7; tentatively, D is TRBD1 (5 bases). The TCR comes from a man between 40 and 69 years old with stage I lung adenocarcinoma. Sequencing used peripheral blood, obtained before any cancer treatment. The chain's CDR3 is CASSVNQGPDEQYF. The DNA of the CDR3 is TGTGCCAGCAGCGTAAACCAGGGTCCGGACGAGCAGTACTTC.